The TCR beta chain under discussion was sequenced for a study of identical twins (dated by TCRdb to the mid-2010s). Background on the whole study: To test whether fetal clonotypes persist, this study deep-sequenced TCR alpha and beta repertoires from monozygotic twins, from unrelated adults of various ages, and from cord blood. To rule out contamination, the twin experiments were replicated at different times with different library preparation protocols.

Libraries were prepared through 5' RACE. The reads were generated on an Illumina HiSeq 2000. A universal primer binding site was added through template switching, and the final cDNA carried a unique molecular identifier so that TCR cDNA molecules could be counted accurately. Specific primers in the conserved constant-segment region were used to synthesize first-strand cDNA for TCR alpha and beta chains. To control for contamination, every cDNA library carried two barcodes: a SMART-Mk sample barcode plus Illumina barcodes. TruSeq adapter sequences along with Illumina sample barcodes were introduced in two successive PCR steps. The TCR alpha and beta cDNA libraries were sequenced on the Illumina HiSeq platform using custom primers. Turning to the authors' computational methods: MiGEC was used to process raw reads and extract unique molecular identifiers, and MiXCR was used to find CDR3 positions. Recombination models were inferred per individual with the repgenHMM and IGoR tools using an EM algorithm. Shared clonotypes were analyzed with the tcR package in R, and sharing was normalized by the product of cloneset sizes. To study raw recombination without the effects of thymic and clonal selection, out-of-frame nonproductive sequences were analyzed. TCRdb took the public reads, trimmed them with fastp at Q25, ran MiXCR for clone calling and kept in-frame beta chains. Rows matching on CDR3 protein sequence are summarized as one entry with the most common DNA and genes. The V and J calls and clone size are TCRdb's, not the authors'. In all, the sample holds 1.5 million to 2 million distinct CDR3 sequences, and 25% to 35% of those were seen once. 0.27% of the sample goes to the ten largest clones.

With respect to this clonotype: The antigen it recognizes is unknown. Per-base qualities were not stored, and no clone one base away is much larger.

All donors were healthy Caucasians. The investigation overall reported the following: A weaker excess of twin sharing was found in beta out-of-frame sequences because the signal-to-noise ratio was lowered by fewer shared sequences. Recombination models systematically underestimated out-of-frame TCR alpha sharing in monozygotic twins but agreed with sharing between unrelated individuals. Out-of-frame TCR alpha sequences shared between twins showed an excess of low generation-probability sequences compared with coincidental sharing between unrelated individuals. Invariant T cells such as MAIT and iNKT could partly confound zero-insertion analyses, although diverse VJ usage argued against such confounding for most clonotypes. Fewer insertions were carried by abundant cord blood beta clonotypes, a similar but weaker trend appeared in young adult naive repertoires, and no such trend appeared in memory repertoires. Conclusions relied on cross-sectional statistical analysis, since the same donors could not be followed over many years.

The material sequenced was cord blood. The sequence came from a newborn girl in good health.

The DNA sequence reads TGCAGTGCTTCCCTAGCGGGAGGGCCCAGTGAGCAGTTCTTC. Translated, this gives CSASLAGGPSEQFF. The chain joins TRBV20-1 to TRBJ2-1; TRBD2 matches 12 bases in the middle. The V end gives up 5 bases and the J end 9 bases, leaving 8 bases in the junction not matched to a gene. Looking up the germline V gene (reference sequence) yields CDR1 DFQATT and CDR2 SNEGSKA. Inclusive of the bounding cysteine and phenylalanine, the CDR3 is 14 residues long. Kept here is only the CDR3 DNA, which spans 42 bases and is read in frame from base 1.